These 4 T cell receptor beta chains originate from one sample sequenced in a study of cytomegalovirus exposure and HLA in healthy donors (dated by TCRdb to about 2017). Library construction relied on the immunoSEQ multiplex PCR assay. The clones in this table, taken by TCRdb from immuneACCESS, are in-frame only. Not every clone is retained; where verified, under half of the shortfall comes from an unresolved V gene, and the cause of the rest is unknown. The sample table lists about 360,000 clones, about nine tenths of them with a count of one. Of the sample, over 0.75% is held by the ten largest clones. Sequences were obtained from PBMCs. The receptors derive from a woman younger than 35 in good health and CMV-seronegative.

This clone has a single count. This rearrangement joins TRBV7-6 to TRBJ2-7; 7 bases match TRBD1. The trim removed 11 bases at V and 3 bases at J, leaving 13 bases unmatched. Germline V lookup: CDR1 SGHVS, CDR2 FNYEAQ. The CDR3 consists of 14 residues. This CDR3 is CASTPEQGFYEQYF. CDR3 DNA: TGTGCCTCGACCCCGGAACAGGGGTTCTACGAGCAGTACTTC.

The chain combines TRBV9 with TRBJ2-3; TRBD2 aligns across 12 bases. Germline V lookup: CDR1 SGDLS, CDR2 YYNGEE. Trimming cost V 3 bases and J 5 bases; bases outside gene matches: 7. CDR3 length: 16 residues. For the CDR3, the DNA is TGTGCCAGCAGCGCCGGGACTAGCGGGTGGTTAGATACGCAGTATTTT. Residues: CASSAGTSGWLDTQYF.

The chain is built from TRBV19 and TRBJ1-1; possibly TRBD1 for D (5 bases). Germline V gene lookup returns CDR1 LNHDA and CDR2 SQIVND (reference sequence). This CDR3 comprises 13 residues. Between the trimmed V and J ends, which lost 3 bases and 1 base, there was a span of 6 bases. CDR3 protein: CASSIQGNTEAFF. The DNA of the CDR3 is TGTGCCAGTAGTATCCAGGGGAACACTGAAGCTTTCTTT.

CDR3 coding DNA: TGTGCCTGGTTAGAGGGACTCAGGTACAATGAGCAGTTCTTC. Encoded protein: CAWLEGLRYNEQFF. The chain couples TRBV30 to TRBJ2-1; possible D gene TRBD2, 6 bases. The germline V gene encodes CDR1 GTSNPN and CDR2 SVGIG (reference sequence). The germline V and J ends were trimmed by 5 bases and 4 bases, with 15 bases remaining between them. The CDR3 runs 14 residues.